The clone carrying this T cell receptor (beta chain) came up a few times. Trimming pared 1 base from V and 3 bases from J, leaving 14 bases between. Germline CDR1 and CDR2: MNHEY and SMNVEV (reference sequence). The CDR3 consists of 16 residues. Authors' methods: The assay estimated nucleated cells by amplifying reference gene primers. Some clones are missing from TCRdb's copy, which holds only in-frame ones; the method was immunoSEQ multiplex PCR. V, J and clone size were drawn from that table, and D and trimming were deduced from the DNA. The repertoire consists of 200,000 to 300,000 clones, with approximately 86% occurring once and the leading ten covering roughly 5.5%. This sample was taken from a study of blood T cell repertoires in COVID-19. As for the study in general: T cells, B-cell-depleted T cells, or PBMCs provided the cDNA or gDNA that served as material.

The chain employs TRBV27 and TRBJ2-3, with D maybe TRBD1 (6 bases). This clonotype originated in a human donor in a cohort sampled during active COVID-19. The sequenced material came from peripheral blood. The CDR3 nucleotides are TGTGCCAGCAGTTTATTGAGGGGGAGAAGGACAGATACGCAGTATTTT. Translated: CASSLLRGRRTDTQYF.